The 31 T cell receptor beta chains below come from one sample, sequenced in a study of early T cells in non-severe SARS-CoV-2 infection. TCRdb reprocessed the 5' RACE reads via MiXCR and lists one record per CDR3 protein. The repertoire holds under 60,000 distinct CDR3 sequences, with 9.4% as singletons. Specimen: whole blood, collected at baseline. These receptors all stem from an adult who was a healthcare worker with PCR-confirmed SARS-CoV-2 infection or an uninfected control (not recorded which).

This chain connects TRBV3-1 to TRBJ2-7, with a weak D call TRBD2 (6 bases). This CDR3 region has 14 residues. CDR1 is LGHDT, CDR2 YNNKEL, per germline (reference sequence). V dropped 2 bases and J dropped 6 bases, with 14 bases sitting between them. CDR3: CASSQSGGSSEQYF. In DNA form, the CDR3 reads TGTGCCAGCAGCCAATCCGGGGGTTCAAGCGAGCAGTACTTC.

V is TRBV2 and J is TRBJ2-1, with a tentative D call TRBD2 (6 bases). Germline values: CDR1 SNHLY, CDR2 FYNNEI. This CDR3 has 12 amino acids. Trimming shortened V by 3 bases and J by 9 bases, and 9 bases separated the two germline ends. The CDR3 DNA is TGTGCCAGCAGTGAGGGGGGAGGTGAGCAGTTCTTC. This encodes CASSEGGGEQFF. Full variable domain (missing parts from reference TRBV2 and TRBJ2-1): EPEVTQTPSHQVTQMGQEVILRCVPISNHLYFYWYRQILGQKVEFLVSFYNNEISEKSEIFDDQFSVERPDGSNFTLKIRSTKLEDSAMYFCASSEGGGEQFFGPGTRLTVL.

In its sample, this clonotype was seen a few times. The chain recombines TRBV5-1 with TRBJ2-1, with D maybe TRBD2 (6 bases). V was trimmed by 2 bases and J by 5 bases, leaving 17 bases between them. Germline V CDR1 and CDR2: SGHRS, YFSETQ. There are 16 residues in the CDR3. The DNA of the CDR3 is TGCGCCAGCAGCTTCGGAGCGGGTAATTATAACAATGAGCAGTTCTTC. Translation gives CASSFGAGNYNNEQFF.

This chain joins TRBV27 and TRBJ2-7, with 9 positions matching TRBD2. J gave up 5 bases and V 6 bases, and 8 bases lay outside the gene matches. The CDR3 runs to 14 residues. The V gene's germline CDR1 is MNHEY and CDR2 SMNVEV (reference sequence). CDR3 amino acids: CASRPGLAVHEQYF. The CDR3 region has the DNA TGTGCCAGCAGACCGGGACTAGCAGTCCACGAGCAGTACTTC.

This clonotype was observed at least ten times. The chain is built from TRBV9 and TRBJ2-3, with D hard to call. CDR1 is SGDLS, CDR2 YYNGEE, per germline. V was shortened by 1 base and J by 0 bases, with 3 bases between the two germline ends. This CDR3 region has 13 residues. CDR3 region: CASSVISTDTQYF. In DNA, the CDR3 is TGTGCCAGCAGCGTAATCAGCACAGATACGCAGTATTTT.

This clonotype was seen a handful of times. The gene calls are TRBV27 and TRBJ2-3; D could derive from TRBD1 or TRBD2 (5 bases each). V was pared by 6 bases and J by 5 bases, with 12 bases between. Germline CDR1 MNHEY, CDR2 SMNVEV (reference sequence). The CDR3 covers 13 residues. This chain's CDR3 is CASRPTGGDTQYF. The CDR3 DNA follows: TGTGCCAGCAGACCCACAGGAGGAGATACGCAGTATTTT.

The rearrangement links TRBV30 to TRBJ1-3, with D tentatively TRBD1 (6 bases). The length of the CDR3 is 14 residues. The V and J ends lost 3 bases and 1 base respectively, with 10 bases between them. Germline V gene data show CDR1 as GTSNPN and CDR2 as SVGIG (reference sequence). The CDR3 DNA sequence: TGTGCCTGGAGCCGACAGGCTTCTGGAAACACCATATATTTT. Protein: CAWSRQASGNTIYF.

The chain joins TRBV30 to TRBJ2-7; no clear D gene. V was trimmed by 2 bases and J by 4 bases, leaving 24 bases between them. Germline V gene sequence: CDR1 GTSNPN, CDR2 SVGIG (reference sequence). The CDR3 spans 17 residues. CDR3 sequence reads: CAWSRQPRSLERYEQYF. In DNA form, the CDR3 reads TGTGCCTGGAGTCGACAACCGCGATCCCTGGAAAGATACGAGCAGTACTTC.

The V gene is TRBV9, the J gene TRBJ2-1; tentatively, D is TRBD2 (5 bases). The CDR3 extends over 16 amino acids. Trimming removed 0 bases at V and 2 bases at J, with 12 bases between. The V gene's germline CDR1 is SGDLS and CDR2 YYNGEE. The CDR3 spells CASSVVGSGPYNEQFF. The CDR3 DNA sequence: TGTGCCAGCAGCGTAGTCGGAAGCGGACCCTACAATGAGCAGTTCTTC. Looking up the rest from reference TRBV9 and TRBJ2-1 gives the full variable domain: DSGVTQTPKHLITATGQRVTLRCSPRSGDLSVYWYQQSLDQGLQFLIQYYNGEERAKGNILERFSAQQFPDLHSELNLSSLELGDSALYFCASSVVGSGPYNEQFFGPGTRLTVL.

This clonotype was detected only a few times. DNA for the CDR3: TGTGCCAGCAGGAAGCGGGGGGGCTCGGAAGAGCAGTACTTC. It is translated as CASRKRGGSEEQYF. The V gene is TRBV12-3 or TRBV12-4, the J gene TRBJ2-7; 10 bases map to TRBD2. The junction had 9 bases not matched to a gene; V was cut back by 6 bases and J by 7 bases. This CDR3 spans 14 amino acids.

This clonotype appeared many times. The gene calls are TRBV9 and TRBJ2-5, with D possibly matching TRBD1 (6 bases). V lost 4 bases and J 8 bases, leaving 18 bases between the germline ends. The germline V gene encodes CDR1 SGDLS and CDR2 YYNGEE. This CDR3 contains 14 residues. In DNA, the CDR3 is TGTGCCAGCAGCCCTTGGGACAATAAGAATACCCAGTACTTC. The encoded protein is CASSPWDNKNTQYF.

This clonotype is labeled medium-sized (0.01 to 0.1%). V gene TRBV20-1 combines with J gene TRBJ1-2, with D possibly TRBD1 on 6 matching bases. CDR3 length: 11 amino acids. Germline V CDR1 and CDR2: DFQATT, SNEGSKA (reference sequence). V dropped 4 bases and J dropped 5 bases, with 8 bases sitting between them. The CDR3 sequence is CSATGEYGYTF. Written as DNA, the CDR3 is TGCAGTGCTACAGGGGAGTATGGCTACACCTTC.

This clonotype was observed at least ten times. The CDR3 nucleotides read TGTGCCAGCAGCAATTACCCGGGACAGTACACTGAAGCTTTCTTT. It encodes CASSNYPGQYTEAFF. The chain links TRBV9 to TRBJ1-1; 7 bases align to TRBD1. J was trimmed by 3 bases and V by 4 bases; bases with no gene match: 9. Germline V CDR1 and CDR2: SGDLS, YYNGEE. CDR3 size: 15 residues.

This clonotype was observed a handful of times. The chain couples TRBV6-8 to TRBJ2-7; perhaps TRBD1 as D (6 bases). Germline assignment: CDR1 MNHGY and CDR2 SAAAGT. This CDR3 has 15 residues. V was pared by 8 bases and J by 2 bases, with 19 bases between. This CDR3 is CASCLRQETTYEQYF. In DNA form, the CDR3 reads TGTGCCAGCTGCCTCAGACAGGAAACTACCTACGAGCAGTACTTC.

At least ten counts were recorded for this clonotype. This chain links TRBV6-6 with TRBJ1-4; D is unresolved. The germline V gene has CDR1 MNHNY and CDR2 SVGAGI (reference sequence). The V and J ends lost 5 bases and 0 bases respectively, with 13 bases between them. The CDR3 is 16 amino acids. The CDR3 region has the DNA TGTGCCAGCAGTACGCCGTTGGCAGCAACTAATGAAAAACTGTTTTTT. Amino acid sequence: CASSTPLAATNEKLFF.

This rearrangement joins TRBV20-1 to TRBJ2-1; 11 bases are shared with TRBD2. CDR1 is DFQATT and CDR2 is SNEGSKA in the germline V gene (reference sequence). Trimming took 0 bases from V and 4 from J; bases not matched to a gene: 8. The CDR3 is made up of 17 amino acids. The DNA of the CDR3 is TGCAGTGCTAGAGATCATAGCGGGAGGGTCGGTTACAATGAGCAGTTCTTC. It translates to CSARDHSGRVGYNEQFF.

Only one count was recorded for this clonotype. The genes are TRBV20-1 and TRBJ2-7, with 10 bases lining up with TRBD2. Germline values: CDR1 DFQATT, CDR2 SNEGSKA (reference sequence). CDR3 size: 15 residues. With 0 bases clipped from V and 7 bases from J, the junction kept 9 bases outside the gene matches. The CDR3 loop is CSARDLSSGGSEQYF. The CDR3 DNA reads TGCAGTGCTAGAGATCTCAGTAGCGGGGGGTCGGAGCAGTACTTC.

This sequence joins TRBV11-2 and TRBJ1-3; the match to TRBD1 covers 7 bases. From germline, CDR1 is SGHAT and CDR2 FQNNGV. V lost 5 bases, J lost 2 bases, and 9 bases stayed unmatched. This CDR3 spans 16 amino acids. The CDR3 coding sequence is TGTGCCAGCAGCCGGAACAGGGGCCTTACTGGAAACACCATATATTTT. Protein product: CASSRNRGLTGNTIYF.

The sample holds a few counts of this clonotype. The chain links TRBV7-2 to TRBJ2-1; the match to TRBD2 covers 8 bases. V shed 7 bases, J shed 0 bases, and the junction held 11 bases outside the gene matches. CDR1 is SGHTA, CDR2 FQGNSA, per germline. The CDR3 sequence is 17 residues long. The CDR3 DNA is TGTGCCAGCACCTTCGGGGGGGCTGGTGGCTCCTACAATGAGCAGTTCTTC. It encodes CASTFGGAGGSYNEQFF. The complete variable domain, with remaining parts taken from reference TRBV7-2 and TRBJ2-1, reads GAGVSQSPSNKVTEKGKDVELRCDPISGHTALYWYRQSLGQGLEFLIYFQGNSAPDKSGLPSDRFSAERTGGSVSTLTIQRTQQEDSAVYLCASTFGGAGGSYNEQFFGPGTRLTVL.

This clonotype occurred many times. The chain uses TRBV4-3 and TRBJ2-2; TRBD2 matches 9 bases. Germline V gene lookup returns CDR1 LGHNA and CDR2 YSLEER. The V gene end was trimmed by 4 bases and the J gene end by 0 bases; junction bases not matched to a gene: 6. There are 17 residues in the CDR3. The CDR3 reads CASSPGLAASNTGELFF. Here the CDR3 DNA reads TGCGCCAGCAGCCCGGGACTAGCAGCCTCGAACACCGGGGAGCTGTTTTTT.

This clonotype was seen many times. The chain recombines TRBV10-3 with TRBJ2-1, with a tentative D call TRBD1 (6 bases). Per germline, CDR1 ENHRY and CDR2 SYGVKD. This CDR3 spans 13 amino acids. V was cut by 4 bases and J by 6 bases, with 10 bases left in between. In nucleotides, the CDR3 is TGTGCCATCAGTGCCGGACAGTTCAATGAGCAGTTCTTC. Translating gives CAISAGQFNEQFF.

Written as DNA, the CDR3 is TGTGCCAGCAGTTTTAGCCAGCCCCAAGAGACCCAGTACTTC. Protein sequence: CASSFSQPQETQYF. The genes are TRBV12-3 or TRBV12-4 and TRBJ2-5; D ambiguous. The CDR3 contains 14 residues. Trimming left V 3 bases short and J 1 base short, with 9 bases between.

This clonotype appeared many times. This chain connects TRBV5-1 to TRBJ2-2; the D gene is possibly TRBD1 (5 bases). Germline CDR1 reads SGHRS; CDR2 reads YFSETQ. Trimming removed 0 bases at V and 1 base at J, with 7 bases between. This CDR3 is built from 15 residues. The CDR3 region has the DNA TGCGCCAGCAGCTTGGGTGGACAGAACACCGGGGAGCTGTTTTTT. Protein product: CASSLGGQNTGELFF.

This clonotype was observed many times. The J gene is TRBJ2-1, the V gene TRBV6-5; 10 bases match TRBD1. V lost 4 bases to trimming and J lost 7 bases; unmatched junction nucleotides: 10. CDR3 length: 16 residues. CDR1 MNHEY and CDR2 SVGAGI come from the germline V gene. The CDR3 spells CASSSDPGQGTNEQFF. As DNA, the CDR3 is TGTGCCAGCAGTTCCGATCCGGGACAGGGGACTAATGAGCAGTTCTTC.

This clonotype occurred a few times. The chain joins TRBV3-1 to TRBJ2-7, with D unclear. The CDR3 sequence is 11 residues long. CDR1 and CDR2 from the germline V gene are LGHDT and YNNKEL (reference sequence). Trimming removed 1 base at V and 2 bases at J, with 0 bases between. The CDR3 spells CASSQAYEQYF. CDR3 sequence (DNA): TGTGCCAGCAGCCAAGCCTACGAGCAGTACTTC.

This clonotype was detected many times. The chain couples TRBV29-1 to TRBJ1-2; D uncertain. The germline CDR1 and CDR2 sequences are SQVTM and ANQGSEA. Trimming removed 1 base at V and 4 bases at J, with 10 bases between. The CDR3 contains 13 residues. This CDR3 reads CSVEGRSPYGYTF. CDR3 nucleotide sequence: TGCAGCGTTGAAGGACGTTCCCCCTATGGCTACACCTTC.

This clonotype was detected ten times or more. The V and J genes are TRBV13 and TRBJ2-2; no clear D. The germline V and J ends were trimmed by 2 bases and 3 bases, with 10 bases remaining between them. The CDR3 covers 15 residues. CDR1 and CDR2 (germline): PRHDT, FYEKMQ (reference sequence). The CDR3 region has the DNA TGTGCCAGCAGCTTATACCGAGATTACACCGGGGAGCTGTTTTTT. This gives the protein CASSLYRDYTGELFF. The full variable domain, completed using reference TRBV13 and TRBJ2-2, is AAGVIQSPRHLIKEKRETATLKCYPIPRHDTVYWYQQGPGQDPQFLISFYEKMQSDKGSIPDRFSAQQFSDYHSELNMSSLELGDSALYFCASSLYRDYTGELFFGEGSRLTVL.

The table lists this clonotype with many counts. The V gene is TRBV15, the J gene TRBJ1-1, with D perhaps TRBD1 (5 bases). Germline-derived CDR1 and CDR2 are LNHNV and YYDKDF (reference sequence). V was cut by 0 bases and J by 11 bases, with 13 bases left in between. The CDR3 contains 13 residues. The CDR3 here is CATSRDGAPLAFF. The CDR3 DNA is TGTGCCACCAGCAGAGATGGGGCCCCCCTCGCTTTCTTT.

The sample holds a few counts of this clonotype. This sequence joins TRBV20-1 and TRBJ1-3, with unresolved D. Trimming pared 1 base from V and 0 bases from J, leaving 10 bases between. Germline assignment: CDR1 DFQATT and CDR2 SNEGSKA (reference sequence). CDR3 length: 15 residues. The CDR3 here is CSARGQEFSGNTIYF. DNA of the CDR3: TGCAGTGCTAGAGGGCAGGAGTTCTCTGGAAACACCATATATTTT.

Ten or more counts support this clonotype. The chain employs TRBV11-2 and TRBJ2-3; 9 positions agree with TRBD1. V dropped 3 bases and J dropped 6; count of bases not matched to a gene: 7. The CDR3 is 15 amino acids. Per the germline V gene, CDR1 is SGHAT and CDR2 is FQNNGV. In nucleotides, the CDR3 is TGTGCCAGCAGCTTCGGGGACAGGGCATTGGATACGCAGTATTTT. Protein product: CASSFGDRALDTQYF. Based on the CDR3 plus reference TRBV11-2 and TRBJ2-3, the full variable domain is EAGVAQSPRYKIIEKRQSVAFWCNPISGHATLYWYQQILGQGPKLLIQFQNNGVVDDSQLPKDRFSAERLKGVDSTLKIQPAKLEDSAVYLCASSFGDRALDTQYFGPGTRLTVL.

This clonotype was counted only a few times. This rearrangement joins TRBV23-1 to TRBJ1-1; D call uncertain. TRBV23-1 is labeled an ORF, and its function is uncertain. Trimming shortened V by 8 bases and J by 7 bases, and 14 bases separated the two germline ends. This CDR3 is built from 12 residues. This CDR3 is CASLEGRSEAFF. The CDR3 bases are TGCGCCAGCCTAGAAGGGCGGAGTGAAGCTTTCTTT.